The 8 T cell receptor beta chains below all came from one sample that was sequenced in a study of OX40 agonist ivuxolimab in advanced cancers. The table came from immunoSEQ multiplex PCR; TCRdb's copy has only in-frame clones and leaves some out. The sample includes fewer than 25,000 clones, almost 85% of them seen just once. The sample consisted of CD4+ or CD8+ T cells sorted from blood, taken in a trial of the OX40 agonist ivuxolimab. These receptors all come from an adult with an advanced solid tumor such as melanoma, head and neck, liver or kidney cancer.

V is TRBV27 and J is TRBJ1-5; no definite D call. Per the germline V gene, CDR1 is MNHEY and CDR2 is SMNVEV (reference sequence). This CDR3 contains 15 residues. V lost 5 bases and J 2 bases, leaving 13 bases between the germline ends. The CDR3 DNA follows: TGTGCCAGCAGTCCCACGAGCGGTGGCAATCAGCCCCAGCATTTT. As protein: CASSPTSGGNQPQHF.

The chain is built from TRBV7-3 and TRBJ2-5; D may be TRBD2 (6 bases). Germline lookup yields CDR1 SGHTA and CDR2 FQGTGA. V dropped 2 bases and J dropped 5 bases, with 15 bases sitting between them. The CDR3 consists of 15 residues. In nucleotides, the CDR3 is TGTGCCAGCAGCTTATCCGGGGGACGAGGGGAGACCCAGTACTTC. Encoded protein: CASSLSGGRGETQYF.

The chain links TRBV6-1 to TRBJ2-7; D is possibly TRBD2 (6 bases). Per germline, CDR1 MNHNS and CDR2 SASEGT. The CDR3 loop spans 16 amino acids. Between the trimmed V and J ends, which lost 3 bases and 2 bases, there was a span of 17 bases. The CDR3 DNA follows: TGTGCCAGCAGTGAGGAGGGACCCCCGAGCACCTACGAGCAGTACTTC. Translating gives CASSEEGPPSTYEQYF.

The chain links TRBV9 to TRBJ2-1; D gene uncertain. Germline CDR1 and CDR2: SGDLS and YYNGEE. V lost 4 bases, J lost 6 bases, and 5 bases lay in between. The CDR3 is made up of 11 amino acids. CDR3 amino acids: CASSQSNEQFF. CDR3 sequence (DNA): TGTGCCAGCAGCCAATCCAATGAGCAGTTCTTC.

The CDR3 spells CASSVSAVNEQFF. The CDR3 DNA reads as TGTGCCAGCAGCGTCTCAGCGGTCAATGAGCAGTTCTTC. This sequence joins TRBV9 and TRBJ2-1; possible D gene TRBD2, 5 bases. Trimming took off 2 bases at V and 6 bases at J, with 9 bases between the two ends. This CDR3 has 13 amino acids. Germline V lookup: CDR1 SGDLS, CDR2 YYNGEE.

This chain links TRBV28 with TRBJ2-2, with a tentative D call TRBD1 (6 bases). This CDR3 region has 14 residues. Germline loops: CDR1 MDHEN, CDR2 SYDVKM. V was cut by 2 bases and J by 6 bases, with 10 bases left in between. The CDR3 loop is CASSLQGTAGELFF. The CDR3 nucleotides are TGTGCCAGCAGTTTACAGGGGACCGCCGGGGAGCTGTTTTTT.

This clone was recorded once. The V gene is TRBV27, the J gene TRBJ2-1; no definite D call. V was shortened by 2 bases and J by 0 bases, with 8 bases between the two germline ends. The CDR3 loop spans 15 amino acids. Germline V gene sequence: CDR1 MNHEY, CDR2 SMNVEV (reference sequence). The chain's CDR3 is CASSLGVSSYNEQFF. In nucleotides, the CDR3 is TGTGCCAGCAGTTTAGGTGTTAGCTCCTACAATGAGCAGTTCTTC.

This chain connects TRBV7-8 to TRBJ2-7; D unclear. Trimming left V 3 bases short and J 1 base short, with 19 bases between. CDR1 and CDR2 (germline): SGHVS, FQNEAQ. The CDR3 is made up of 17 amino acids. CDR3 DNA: TGTGCCAGCAGCTTTCCCGTTGCGGACGGTGGATCCTACGAGCAGTACTTC. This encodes CASSFPVADGGSYEQYF.